The 5 T cell receptor beta chains presented below share a single source sample, sequenced in a study of tumor-infiltrating lymphocytes in primary liver carcinoma. TCR beta cDNA was made from 400 to 500 ng total RNA with a constant-region primer. For TCR beta, libraries were produced by three nested multiplex PCR rounds using slightly modified ARM-PCR. The study ran its first two PCR rounds for approximately 11 cycles each, using TRBV1-TRBV30 forward primers and a C-beta reverse primer. TCRdb ran MiXCR on the multiplex PCR reads and lists one entry per CDR3 protein. The data hold 95,000 to 150,000 distinct CDR3 sequences, with around 64% observed a single time. From unsorted bulk tissue weighing about 20-31 mg, DNA and RNA were co-extracted. Sequenced input: liver tumor tissue from sampling region 3. Subset described: tumor region T3, left-lateral pole. These receptors were taken from a woman between 55 and 75 years old with primary liver carcinoma and hepatitis B virus infection.

A remark on this clonotype: A read error is likely, as this CDR3 ends without the conserved phenylalanine or tryptophan. The chain combines TRBV11-2 with TRBJ2-4; D remains ambiguous. CDR3 length: 15 residues. Germline CDR1 SGHAT, CDR2 FQNNGV. The CDR3 coding sequence is TGTGCCAGGAGCTTGAGTGCGCCACTTGGGAACATTCAGTACATC. Its protein product is CARSLSAPLGNIQYI.

Details on this clonotype: One end of the junction varies from germline; a read error may be responsible. This chain links TRBV11-2 with TRBJ1-1, with D unclear. The CDR3 covers 15 residues. Germline values: CDR1 SGHAT, CDR2 FQNNGV. The CDR3 DNA reads as TGTGCCAGCAGCCTAGTCCGGGGAATGAACACTGAAGCCTTCTTT. This encodes CASSLVRGMNTEAFF.

The chain is built from TRBV11-3 and TRBJ2-1; D gene uncertain. This CDR3 has 12 amino acids. From germline, CDR1 is SGHNT and CDR2 YENEEA. CDR3 in amino acids: CDISLEGNEQFF. CDR3 coding DNA: TGTGACATCAGCTTAGAAGGGAATGAGCAGTTCTTC.

This clonotype was recorded many times. V and J are TRBV28 and TRBJ1-1, with unresolved D. Trimming removed 2 bases at V and 3 bases at J, with 4 bases between. Germline V gene data show CDR1 as MDHEN and CDR2 as SYDVKM. The CDR3 contains 12 residues. The CDR3, as DNA: TGTGCCAGCAGTTTAGGTCACACTGAAGCTTTCTTT. Translation gives CASSLGHTEAFF.

About this clonotype: Relative to the germline gene, one junction end is altered; a read error may explain this. The CDR3 loop reads CTSSLRDDYTF. The CDR3 bases are TGTACCAGCAGCTTGAGGGATGACTACACCTTC. This chain connects TRBV11-2 to TRBJ1-2; D gene ambiguous. CDR3 length equals 11 residues. The germline gives CDR1 SGHAT, CDR2 FQNNGV. The variable domain in full, completed from reference TRBV11-2 and TRBJ1-2, reads EAGVAQSPRYKIIEKRQSVAFWCNPISGHATLYWYQQILGQGPKLLIQFQNNGVVDDSQLPKDRFSAERLKGVDSTLKIQPAKLEDSAVYLCTSSLRDDYTFGSGTRLTVV.